This is a list of T cell receptor beta chains from one sample in a study of cytomegalovirus exposure and HLA in healthy donors. Assay used: immunoSEQ multiplex PCR; TCRdb lists only in-frame clones, some missing. The table includes approximately 130,000 clones, 75% to 85% detected once. Sequencing was done on a sample of PBMCs. These receptors all come from a woman in her forties in good health and CMV-seronegative. Both conserved end residues are part of each CDR3. Fields, in order: D gene, clone size, J gene, V gene, CDR3 DNA, CDR3 protein. A D gene is named only where the DNA matches it firmly. Some rows have no size entry. The others give once, few or many, or a class for an expanded clone.

.	.	TRBJ1-1	TRBV28	TGTGCCAGCAGTTCGGGACAAGGTCGCTATGAAGCTTTCTTT	CASSSGQGRYEAFF
TRBD2	.	TRBJ2-6	TRBV2	TGTGCCAGCAGCCCGGGACTAGCGGGGGGCATATCTGGGGCCAACGTCCTGACTTTC	CASSPGLAGGISGANVLTF
.	.	TRBJ1-2	TRBV27	TGTGCCAGCAGTTTATTTGGGCAGGGGTATAAGGACTATGGCTACACCTTC	CASSLFGQGYKDYGYTF
.	.	TRBJ2-7	TRBV29-1	TGCAGCGTTCGTTTTCAGGGTATCTCCTACGAGCAGTACTTC	CSVRFQGISYEQYF
.	.	TRBJ1-1	TRBV7-2	TGTGCCAGCAGCTTAGCCCAGGGGAACACTGAAGCTTTCTTT	CASSLAQGNTEAFF
TRBD1	few	TRBJ1-1	TRBV10-3	TGTGCCGTCGGGACAGCTAAGAGGATGGGCACTGAAGCTTTCTTT	CAVGTAKRMGTEAFF
TRBD1	.	TRBJ2-7	TRBV10-2	TGCGCCAGCAGTGAGACACAGGGGGCAACCGAGCAGTACTTC	CASSETQGATEQYF
.	.	TRBJ2-6	TRBV28	TGTGCCAGCAGTTCCCACAGCTCTGGGGCCAACGTCCTGACTTTC	CASSSHSSGANVLTF
.	.	TRBJ2-2	TRBV11-2	TGTGCCAGCAGCTTAGTGGTTCAGCGACAGCGGGAGCTGTTTTTT	CASSLVVQRQRELFF
TRBD1	.	TRBJ1-2	TRBV27	TGTGCCAGCAGTCTAAGAGGTCAGGGGGCCGACACCTTC	CASSLRGQGADTF
TRBD2	.	TRBJ2-7	TRBV5-1	TGCGCCAGCAGCTTGGTCCCTGCGGGGGGAAACTCCTACGAGCAGTACTTC	CASSLVPAGGNSYEQYF
.	.	TRBJ1-2	TRBV27	TGTGCCAGCAGTTTTTCCGACAGCAGAGGAAACTATGGCTACACCTTC	CASSFSDSRGNYGYTF
TRBD2	once	TRBJ2-5	TRBV6-1	TGTGCCAGCAGGCGGGAGGCGGAAGAGACCCAGTACTTC	CASRREAEETQYF
.	.	TRBJ1-1	TRBV27	TGTGCCAGCAGTTTAGGAGTTGGCAGGGACACTGAAGCTTTCTTT	CASSLGVGRDTEAFF
.	.	TRBJ2-3	TRBV2	TGTGCCAGCAGTCCGACAACAGATACGCAGTATTTT	CASSPTTDTQYF
TRBD2	.	TRBJ2-2	TRBV4-1	TGCGCCAGCAGCCAAGGCCCGGCGGGGGGACCCAACACCGGGGAGCTGTTTTTT	CASSQGPAGGPNTGELFF
.	.	TRBJ2-1	TRBV9	TGTGCCAGCAGCGAGAGGGGGGGTTACGGGGGCTACAATGAGCAGTTCTTC	CASSERGGYGGYNEQFF
.	.	TRBJ1-6	TRBV6-5	TGTGCCAGCAGTTACTCGGAGGGAAATTCACCCCTCCACTTT	CASSYSEGNSPLHF
.	.	TRBJ1-1	TRBV2	TGTGCCAGCCCCCCGCCGGGACAAAACACTGAAGCTTTCTTT	CASPPPGQNTEAFF
.	once	TRBJ2-6	TRBV29-1	TGCAGCGTCGAGGGTATCGGGGCCAACGTCCTGACTTTC	CSVEGIGANVLTF
.	.	TRBJ1-2	TRBV30	TGTGCCGGCGAGGGGGGGCCCTATGGCTACACCTTC	CAGEGGPYGYTF
TRBD2	.	TRBJ2-1	TRBV2	TGTGCCAGCGCGGTAGCGGGGGCGTCCTACAATGAGCAGTTCTTC	CASAVAGASYNEQFF
TRBD1	.	TRBJ1-1	TRBV7-9	TGTGCCAGCAGCTTTGGGACAGGGTTCACTGAAGCTTTCTTT	CASSFGTGFTEAFF
TRBD1	once	TRBJ1-1	TRBV5-8	TGTGCCAGCATCACGACAGGGCTGAACACTGAAGCTTTCTTT	CASITTGLNTEAFF
.	.	TRBJ2-7	TRBV7-2	TGTGCCAGCAGCTTAGCACTTAGCTTGGGGCTCTACGAGCAGTACTTC	CASSLALSLGLYEQYF
TRBD1	.	TRBJ2-2	TRBV6-1	TGTGCCATCCACCGGGACAGGGCCGGGTATGGGGAGCTGTTTTTT	CAIHRDRAGYGELFF
.	.	TRBJ2-7	TRBV6-5	TGTGCCAGCAGTTGGAGACTCTCGAGCTCCTACGAGCAGTACTTC	CASSWRLSSSYEQYF
TRBD1	.	TRBJ2-7	TRBV29-1	TGCAGCGTAGAAAGAACAGGGGACGGTTACGAGCAGTACTTC	CSVERTGDGYEQYF
.	.	TRBJ2-7	TRBV4-1	TGCGCCAGCAGCCAAGATCTCGGCTACGAGCAGTACTTC	CASSQDLGYEQYF
TRBD1	.	TRBJ2-1	TRBV14	TGTGCCAGCAGCCTACAGGGGACCTACAATGAGCAGTTCTTC	CASSLQGTYNEQFF
TRBD1	once	TRBJ1-4	TRBV6-5	TGTGCCAGCAGTTCAGGGGGCGCGGAATCAATGTTTTTT	CASSSGGAESMFF
.	once	TRBJ2-3	TRBV5-4	TGTGCCAGCAGCTCAAGACAGGAAGGGACAGATACGCAGTATTTT	CASSSRQEGTDTQYF
TRBD1	few	TRBJ2-7	TRBV5-4	TGTGCCAGCAGCTTGGGGACAGGGGAAACCTACGAGCAGTACTTC	CASSLGTGETYEQYF
TRBD2	few	TRBJ2-5	TRBV13	TGTGCCAGCAGCGGCGGGGGGGCAGCCCAAGAGACCCAGTACTTC	CASSGGGAAQETQYF
TRBD1	.	TRBJ1-6	TRBV7-8	TGTGCCAGCCGACAGGGGCTCGGAAATAATTCACCCCTCCACTTT	CASRQGLGNNSPLHF
.	.	TRBJ1-5	TRBV4-1	TGCGCCAGCAGCCAAGTCCCTTGGGACTCCGGATTGGGCAGCAATCAGCCCCAGCATTTT	CASSQVPWDSGLGSNQPQHF
TRBD2	once	TRBJ2-1	TRBV27	TGTGCCAGCAGTGCCTCGTCTAGCGGGGGGAGATCTACCTACAATGAGCAGTTCTTC	CASSASSSGGRSTYNEQFF
.	once	TRBJ2-5	TRBV7-9	TGTGCCAGCAGCTTAGGGGTGACGAATCAGGGTCGCGAGACCCAGTACTTC	CASSLGVTNQGRETQYF
TRBD1	.	TRBJ1-2	TRBV4-3	TGCGCCAGCAGCCAAGGAAGGGACAGGGCCTCTGGCTACACCTTC	CASSQGRDRASGYTF
TRBD1	.	TRBJ2-1	TRBV6-6	TGTGCCAGCAGTAGGGACAGGGTATACAATGAGCAGTTCTTC	CASSRDRVYNEQFF
TRBD1	few	TRBJ1-4	TRBV5-4	TGTGCCAGCAGCTCGGGACAGCCGTTTACTAATGAAAAACTGTTTTTT	CASSSGQPFTNEKLFF
.	.	TRBJ2-3	TRBV5-4	TGTGCCAGCAGCTTGTCTACCTACACAGATACGCAGTATTTT	CASSLSTYTDTQYF
.	few	TRBJ1-6	TRBV2	TGTGCCAGCTTGAAACAGAACTCCTATAATTCACCCCTCCACTTT	CASLKQNSYNSPLHF
TRBD1	.	TRBJ1-4	TRBV6-6	TGTGCCAGCAGTAGGGACAGAATTAGTGAAAAACTGTTTTTT	CASSRDRISEKLFF